The clone carrying this TCR beta chain appeared once. Germline V gene lookup returns CDR1 ENHRY and CDR2 SYGVKD. V was shortened by 7 bases and J by 4 bases, with 10 bases between the two germline ends. The CDR3 sequence is 12 residues long. The entry originates in a study of T cell responses to AZD1222 COVID-19 vaccine. Generated by immunoSEQ multiplex PCR, the TCRdb table keeps only in-frame clones and is missing some. The table records 55,000 to 85,000 clones, over 80% of them present only once. The sequenced sample was peripheral blood, obtained on day 0 of AZD1222 vaccination. The chain recombines TRBV10-3 with TRBJ1-2; no definite D call. The receptor comes from an adult in good health. CDR3 region: CAITDPGYGYTF. The CDR3 coding sequence is TGTGCCATCACGGACCCGGGCTATGGCTACACCTTC.